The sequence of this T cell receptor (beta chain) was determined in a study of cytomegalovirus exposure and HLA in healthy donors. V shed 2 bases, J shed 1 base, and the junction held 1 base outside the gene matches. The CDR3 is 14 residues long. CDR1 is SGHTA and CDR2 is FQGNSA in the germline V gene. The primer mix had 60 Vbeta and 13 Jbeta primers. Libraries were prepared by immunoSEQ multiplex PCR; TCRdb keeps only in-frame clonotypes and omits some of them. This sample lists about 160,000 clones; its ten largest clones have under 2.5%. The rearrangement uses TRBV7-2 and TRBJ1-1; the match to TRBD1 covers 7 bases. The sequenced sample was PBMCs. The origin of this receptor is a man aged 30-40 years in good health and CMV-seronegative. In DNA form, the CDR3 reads TGTGCCAGCAGCTTAAACAGGGGGAACACTGAAGCTTTCTTT. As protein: CASSLNRGNTEAFF.